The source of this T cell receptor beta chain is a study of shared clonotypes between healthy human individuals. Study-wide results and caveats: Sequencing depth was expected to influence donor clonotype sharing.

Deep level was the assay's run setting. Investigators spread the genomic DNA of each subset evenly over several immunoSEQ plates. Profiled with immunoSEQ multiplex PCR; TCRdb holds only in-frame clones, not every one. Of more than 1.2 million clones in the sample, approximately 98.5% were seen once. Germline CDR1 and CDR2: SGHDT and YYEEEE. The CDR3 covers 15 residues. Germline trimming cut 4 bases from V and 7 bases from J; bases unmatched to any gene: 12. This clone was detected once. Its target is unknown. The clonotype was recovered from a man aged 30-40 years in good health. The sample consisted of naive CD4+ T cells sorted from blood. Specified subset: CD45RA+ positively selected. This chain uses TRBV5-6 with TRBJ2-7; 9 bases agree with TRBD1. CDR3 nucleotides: TGTGCCAGCAGCCCGCTGGACAGGGGTGCTCGGGAGCAGTACTTC. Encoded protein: CASSPLDRGAREQYF.